This passage covers 28 T cell receptor beta chains from one sample sequenced in a study of control samples from healthy donors and cancer patients. This table comes from immunoSEQ multiplex PCR, and its TCRdb copy is limited to in-frame clones, with some not included. Among around 170,000 clones listed, about 91% were seen once. The specimen sequenced was blood. The receptors were sampled from a woman in her 30s in good health.

This sequence joins TRBV1 and TRBJ2-2; the D segment call TRBD2 is taken from the table without a DNA check. TRBV1 is shown as a pseudogene. This CDR3 comprises 15 residues. DNA for the CDR3: TGCACCAGCACCCTGATAGGGAGAGACACCGGGGAGCTGTTTTTT. Translation: CTSTLIGRDTGELFF.

The chain joins TRBV10-3 to TRBJ2-2; no firm D call. Deletions cut 8 bases from V and 3 bases from J, with 16 bases between. The germline gives CDR1 ENHRY, CDR2 SYGVKD. The CDR3 is 15 residues long. CDR3 in DNA: TGTGCCATCCAACCTGGAATTGTGGACACCGGGGAGCTGTTTTTT. It is translated as CAIQPGIVDTGELFF.

The chain joins TRBV27 to TRBJ1-2; D remains ambiguous. The CDR3 loop spans 14 amino acids. V was trimmed by 0 bases and J by 0 bases, leaving 5 bases between them. The germline CDR1 and CDR2 sequences are MNHEY and SMNVEV (reference sequence). CDR3 coding DNA: TGTGCCAGCAGTTTATCCGGGGCTAACTATGGCTACACCTTC. Its translation is CASSLSGANYGYTF.

The chain uses TRBV29-1 and TRBJ2-7, with D uncertain. V was clipped by 7 bases and J by 2 bases, with 12 bases between them. Germline V lookup: CDR1 SQVTM, CDR2 ANQGSEA. The CDR3 is 12 residues long. The CDR3 spells CSAKGRPYEQYF. DNA of the CDR3: TGCAGCGCCAAAGGACGGCCCTACGAGCAGTACTTC.

The CDR3 reads CASSLGGGSSYEQYF. Written as DNA, the CDR3 is TGTGCCAGCAGCTTGGGCGGGGGGAGCTCCTACGAGCAGTACTTC. The J gene is TRBJ2-7, the V gene TRBV11-2; TRBD2 aligns across 8 bases. CDR1 and CDR2 (germline): SGHAT, FQNNGV. V shed 3 bases, J shed 0 bases, and the junction held 4 bases outside the gene matches. The CDR3 is 15 residues long.

V gene TRBV18 combines with J gene TRBJ2-7, with D perhaps given as TRBD1 or TRBD2 (5 bases each). This CDR3 comprises 14 residues. From germline, CDR1 is KGHSH and CDR2 LQKENI. V lost 2 bases and J lost 2, with 10 bases in between. The CDR3 coding sequence is TGTGCCAGCTCACCAGGGACGATAACCTACGAGCAGTACTTC. It yields the protein CASSPGTITYEQYF.

This chain connects TRBV5-1 to TRBJ2-1; 9 nucleotides line up with TRBD2. The CDR3 totals 15 residues. V was clipped by 2 bases and J by 5 bases; unmatched bases: 5. Germline V gene lookup returns CDR1 SGHRS and CDR2 YFSETQ. The CDR3 nucleotides are TGCGCCAGCAGCTTCCTAGCGGGAACCCACAATGAGCAGTTCTTC. Residues: CASSFLAGTHNEQFF. The whole variable domain, remainder taken from reference TRBV5-1 and TRBJ2-1, is KAGVTQTPRYLIKTRGQQVTLSCSPISGHRSVSWYQQTPGQGLQFLFEYFSETQRNKGNFPGRFSGRQFSNSRSEMNVSTLELGDSALYLCASSFLAGTHNEQFFGPGTRLTVL.

The J gene is TRBJ1-1, the V gene TRBV5-5; weak D call: TRBD1 (6 bases). Germline loops: CDR1 SGHKS, CDR2 YYEKEE (reference sequence). Between the trimmed V and J ends, which lost 4 bases and 4 bases, there was a span of 11 bases. The CDR3 is made up of 13 amino acids. The CDR3 nucleotides are TGTGCCAGCAGCGCTGACAGGCTCACTGAAGCTTTCTTT. Residues: CASSADRLTEAFF.

V gene TRBV5-1 combines with J gene TRBJ2-7; D gene unclear. Per germline, CDR1 SGHRS and CDR2 YFSETQ. Trimming removed 4 bases at V and 0 bases at J, with 17 bases between. This CDR3 has 16 amino acids. CDR3 in DNA: TGCGCCAGCAGCACTCTACAGATTCTCTCCTCCTACGAGCAGTACTTC. Residues: CASSTLQILSSYEQYF.

The CDR3 loop reads CASSPRTMNTEAFF. The CDR3 bases are TGCGCCAGCAGCCCAAGGACAATGAACACTGAAGCTTTCTTT. The chain recombines TRBV5-1 with TRBJ1-1, with D maybe TRBD1 (5 bases). The CDR3 has 14 residues. Trimming took 4 bases from V and 0 from J, leaving 10 bases between them. Germline V lookup: CDR1 SGHRS, CDR2 YFSETQ.

The chain links TRBV10-3 to TRBJ2-7; 8 positions match TRBD2. Germline loops: CDR1 ENHRY, CDR2 SYGVKD. With 3 bases clipped from V and 0 bases from J, the junction kept 7 bases outside the gene matches. The CDR3 is 16 amino acids. This chain's CDR3 is CAISDVLTSGSYEQYF. The CDR3, as DNA: TGTGCCATCAGTGACGTACTAACTAGCGGCTCCTACGAGCAGTACTTC.

This sequence joins TRBV28 and TRBJ2-3; TRBD2 aligns across 10 bases. Germline CDR1 MDHEN, CDR2 SYDVKM. Unmatched junction bases numbered 5, after V lost 0 bases and J lost 5 bases. CDR3 length equals 16 residues. The CDR3 sequence is CASSLWLAGAGDTQYF. For the CDR3, the DNA is TGTGCCAGCAGTTTATGGCTAGCGGGAGCGGGAGATACGCAGTATTTT. The full variable domain, with the rest looked up from reference TRBV28 and TRBJ2-3, is DVKVTQSSRYLVKRTGEKVFLECVQDMDHENMFWYRQDPGLGLRLIYFSYDVKMKEKGDIPEGYSVSREKKERFSLILESASTNQTSMYLCASSLWLAGAGDTQYFGPGTRLTVL.

The chain recombines TRBV21-1 with TRBJ2-7; the D call in the table, TRBD1, was not verified against the DNA. TRBV21-1 is listed as a pseudogene. The CDR3 is 16 residues long. The CDR3 loop reads CASSKGVDRWRYEQYV. CDR3 DNA sequence: TGTGCCAGCAGCAAAGGGGTAGACAGGTGGAGGTACGAGCAGTACGTC.

The rearrangement joins TRBV29-1 to TRBJ2-1; 12 bases are shared with TRBD2. There are 15 residues in the CDR3. Germline CDR1 reads SQVTM; CDR2 reads ANQGSEA. Trimming removed 3 bases from V and 4 bases from J; junction bases left unmatched: 4. The CDR3 loop is CSVDMTSGSYNEQFF. The CDR3 region has the DNA TGCAGCGTTGATATGACTAGCGGGAGTTACAATGAGCAGTTCTTC.

DNA for the CDR3: TGTGCCAGCAGCTCCCCAGGGGCTATCGAGCAGTACTTC. This sequence encodes CASSSPGAIEQYF. The genes are TRBV7-2 and TRBJ2-7; D may be TRBD1 (6 bases). Germline CDR1 SGHTA, CDR2 FQGNSA. This CDR3 spans 13 amino acids. The ends were cut back, 4 bases at V and 6 bases at J, with 13 bases in the middle.

The V and J genes are TRBV18 and TRBJ2-7, with D unresolved. The CDR3 totals 14 residues. The V end was cut by 3 bases, the J end by 2 bases, with 11 bases between. Looked up from germline, CDR1 is KGHSH and CDR2 is LQKENI. The CDR3 here is CASSPRWQAYEQYF. The DNA of the CDR3 is TGTGCCAGCTCACCCCGGTGGCAGGCCTACGAGCAGTACTTC.

This sequence joins TRBV5-5 and TRBJ1-3, with a weak D call TRBD1 (6 bases). Between the trimmed V and J ends, which lost 4 bases and 4 bases, there was a span of 12 bases. Looked up from germline, CDR1 is SGHKS and CDR2 is YYEKEE (reference sequence). The CDR3 is 14 amino acids. The CDR3 DNA reads TGTGCCAGCAGCCGGGACATTGCCGGAAACACCATATATTTT. This sequence encodes CASSRDIAGNTIYF.

The CDR3 spells CASSTTGASKGYTF. The DNA for the CDR3 is TGTGCCAGCAGCACTACAGGGGCGTCAAAGGGCTACACCTTC. The chain carries TRBV28 and TRBJ1-2, with 7 nucleotides matching TRBD1. The CDR3 runs 14 residues. Trimming at V came to 6 bases and at J to 8 bases, leaving 12 bases not matched to a gene. Germline values: CDR1 MDHEN, CDR2 SYDVKM.

The sample holds one count of this clone. The J gene is TRBJ1-2, the V gene TRBV21-1; the D call TRBD1 from the table was never checked on the DNA. TRBV21-1 is an annotated pseudogene. This CDR3 comprises 10 residues. Written as DNA, the CDR3 is TGTGCCAGCAGCAAAGGAGGACAGGGCTTC. Translated: CASSKGGQGF.

The V call is TRBV28, the J call TRBJ2-1, with D perhaps matching TRBD1 or TRBD2 (6 bases each). Trimming cost V 11 bases and J 6 bases, with 17 bases left between them. Germline V gene lookup returns CDR1 MDHEN and CDR2 SYDVKM. This CDR3 contains 13 residues. Here the CDR3 reads CAEAGQESNEQFF. The DNA for the CDR3 is TGTGCCGAGGCGGGACAAGAATCCAATGAGCAGTTCTTC.

The chain employs TRBV7-8 and TRBJ1-4; D possibly corresponds to TRBD1 (5 bases). V dropped 6 bases and J dropped 3 bases, with 11 bases sitting between them. The V gene's germline CDR1 is SGHVS and CDR2 FQNEAQ. The CDR3 contains 14 residues. This chain's CDR3 is CASSLTGANEKLFF. The CDR3 DNA sequence: TGTGCCAGCAGTCTGACGGGGGCTAATGAAAAACTGTTTTTT.

Details on this clone: This same CDR3 is encoded by further DNA sequences in the sample. V gene TRBV19 combines with J gene TRBJ1-1, with D uncertain. V was shortened by 1 base and J by 4 bases, with 4 bases between the two germline ends. In germline, CDR1 is LNHDA, CDR2 SQIVND (reference sequence). The CDR3 is 12 residues long. CDR3 amino acids: CASSIGVTEAFF. The CDR3 nucleotides are TGTGCCAGTAGTATAGGTGTCACTGAAGCTTTCTTT.

The chain uses TRBV7-2 and TRBJ2-3; D possibly corresponds to TRBD1 (5 bases). Germline V CDR1 and CDR2: SGHTA, FQGNSA. V lost 1 base and J lost 3, with 11 bases in between. CDR3 length equals 15 residues. CDR3 DNA sequence: TGTGCCAGCAGCTTAGGGGGCTCCCGGACAGATACGCAGTATTTT. It specifies CASSLGGSRTDTQYF.

The J gene is TRBJ2-7, the V gene TRBV3-1 (or the pseudogene TRBV3-2); D remains unclear. V gave up 1 base and J gave up 7 bases, with 8 bases separating them. CDR3 length: 12 amino acids. CDR1 and CDR2 from the germline V gene are LGHDT and YNNKEL (reference sequence). The CDR3 sequence: CASSQVLEEQYF. In DNA, the CDR3 is TGTGCCAGCAGCCAAGTGTTAGAGGAGCAGTACTTC.

The chain recombines TRBV5-1 with TRBJ1-2; tentative D call: TRBD1 (6 bases). Germline V lookup: CDR1 SGHRS, CDR2 YFSETQ. The CDR3 length is 14 residues. The V and J ends lost 7 bases and 0 bases respectively, with 13 bases between them. The CDR3, as DNA: TGCGCCAGCGGAGGGGGGGCGGCTAACTATGGCTACACCTTC. Translating gives CASGGGAANYGYTF.

The J gene is TRBJ2-3, the V gene TRBV5-1, with TRBD1 identical over 7 bases. Germline assignment: CDR1 SGHRS and CDR2 YFSETQ. Trimming at V came to 7 bases and at J to 0 bases, leaving 8 bases not matched to a gene. This CDR3 contains 15 residues. CDR3 sequence reads: CASGRQGRSTDTQYF. As DNA, the CDR3 is TGCGCCAGCGGCCGACAGGGCCGAAGCACAGATACGCAGTATTTT.

J is TRBJ2-2 and V is TRBV9; D remains ambiguous. There are 15 residues in the CDR3. The V end was cut by 0 bases, the J end by 2 bases, with 8 bases between. Germline CDR1 is SGDLS and CDR2 is YYNGEE. This CDR3 reads CASSVEVYNTGELFF. The CDR3 region has the DNA TGTGCCAGCAGCGTAGAGGTCTACAACACCGGGGAGCTGTTTTTT.

This chain joins TRBV5-1 and TRBJ2-3; 7 nucleotides align to TRBD2. CDR3 length equals 13 residues. Germline V CDR1 and CDR2: SGHRS, YFSETQ. V was clipped by 1 base and J by 9 bases; unmatched bases: 5. For the CDR3, the DNA is TGCGCCAGCAGCTTGATGGGGGGAGGGACGCAGTATTTT. It yields the protein CASSLMGGGTQYF.